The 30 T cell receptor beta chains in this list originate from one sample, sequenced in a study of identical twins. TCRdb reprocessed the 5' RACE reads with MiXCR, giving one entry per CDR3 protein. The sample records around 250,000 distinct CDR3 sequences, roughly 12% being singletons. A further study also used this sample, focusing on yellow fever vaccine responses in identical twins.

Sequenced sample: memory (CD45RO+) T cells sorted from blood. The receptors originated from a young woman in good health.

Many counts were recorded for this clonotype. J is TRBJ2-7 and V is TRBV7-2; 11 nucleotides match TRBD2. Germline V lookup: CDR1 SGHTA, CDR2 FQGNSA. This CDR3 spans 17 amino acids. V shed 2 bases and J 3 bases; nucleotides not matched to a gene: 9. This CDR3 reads CASSLISGRGKDYEQYF. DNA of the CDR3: TGTGCCAGCAGCTTAATTAGCGGGAGGGGTAAAGACTACGAGCAGTACTTC.

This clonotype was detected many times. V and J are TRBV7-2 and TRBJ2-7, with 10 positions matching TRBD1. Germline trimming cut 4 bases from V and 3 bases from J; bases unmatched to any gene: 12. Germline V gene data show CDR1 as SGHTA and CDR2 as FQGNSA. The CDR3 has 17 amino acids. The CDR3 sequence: CASSSSQTGGDLYEQYF. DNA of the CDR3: TGTGCCAGCAGCTCCTCACAGACAGGGGGCGATCTCTACGAGCAGTACTTC. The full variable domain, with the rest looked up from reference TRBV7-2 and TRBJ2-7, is GAGVSQSPSNKVTEKGKDVELRCDPISGHTALYWYRQSLGQGLEFLIYFQGNSAPDKSGLPSDRFSAERTGGSVSTLTIQRTQQEDSAVYLCASSSSQTGGDLYEQYFGPGTRLTVT.

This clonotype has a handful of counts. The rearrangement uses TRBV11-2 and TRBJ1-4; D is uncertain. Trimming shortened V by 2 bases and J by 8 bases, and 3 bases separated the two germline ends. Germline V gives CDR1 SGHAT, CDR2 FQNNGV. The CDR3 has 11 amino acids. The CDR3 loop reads CASSLREKLFF. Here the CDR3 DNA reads TGTGCCAGCAGCTTAAGGGAAAAACTGTTTTTT.

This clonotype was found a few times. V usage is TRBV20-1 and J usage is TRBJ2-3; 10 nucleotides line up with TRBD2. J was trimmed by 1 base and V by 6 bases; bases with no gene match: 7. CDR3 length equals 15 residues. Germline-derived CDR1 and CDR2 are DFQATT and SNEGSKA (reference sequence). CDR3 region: CSAISGLAGTDTQYF. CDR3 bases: TGCAGTGCCATCTCAGGACTAGCGGGCACAGATACGCAGTATTTT.

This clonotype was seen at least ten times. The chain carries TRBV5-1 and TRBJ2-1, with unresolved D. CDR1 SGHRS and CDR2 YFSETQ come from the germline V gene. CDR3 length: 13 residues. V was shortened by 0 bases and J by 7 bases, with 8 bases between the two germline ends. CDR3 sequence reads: CASSLEFRNEQFF. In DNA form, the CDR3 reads TGCGCCAGCAGCTTGGAGTTCCGAAATGAGCAGTTCTTC. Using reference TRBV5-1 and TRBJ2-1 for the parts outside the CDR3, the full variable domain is KAGVTQTPRYLIKTRGQQVTLSCSPISGHRSVSWYQQTPGQGLQFLFEYFSETQRNKGNFPGRFSGRQFSNSRSEMNVSTLELGDSALYLCASSLEFRNEQFFGPGTRLTVL.

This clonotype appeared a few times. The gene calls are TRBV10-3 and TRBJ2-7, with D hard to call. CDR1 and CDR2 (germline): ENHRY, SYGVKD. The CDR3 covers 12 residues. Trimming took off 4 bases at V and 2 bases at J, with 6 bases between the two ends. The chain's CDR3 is CAISGNTYEQYF. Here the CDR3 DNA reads TGTGCCATCAGTGGGAATACCTACGAGCAGTACTTC.

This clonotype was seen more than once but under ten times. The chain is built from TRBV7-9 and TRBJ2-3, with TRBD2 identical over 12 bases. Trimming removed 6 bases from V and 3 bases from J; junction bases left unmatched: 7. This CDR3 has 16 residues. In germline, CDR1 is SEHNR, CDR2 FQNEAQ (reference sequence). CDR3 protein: CASRRLAGASTDTQYF. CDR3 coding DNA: TGTGCCAGCAGACGACTAGCGGGGGCTTCTACAGATACGCAGTATTTT.

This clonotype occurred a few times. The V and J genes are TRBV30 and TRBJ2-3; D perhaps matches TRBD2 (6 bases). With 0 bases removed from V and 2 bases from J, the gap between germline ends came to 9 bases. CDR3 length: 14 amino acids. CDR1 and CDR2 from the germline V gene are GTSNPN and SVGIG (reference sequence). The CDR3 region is CAWSVGGNTDTQYF. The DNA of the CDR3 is TGTGCCTGGAGTGTCGGGGGAAACACAGATACGCAGTATTTT.

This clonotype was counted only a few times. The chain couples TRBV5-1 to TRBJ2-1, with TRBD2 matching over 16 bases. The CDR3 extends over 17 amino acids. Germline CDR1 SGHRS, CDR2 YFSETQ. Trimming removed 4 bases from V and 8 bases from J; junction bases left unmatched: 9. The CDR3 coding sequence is TGCGCCAGCAGCCCGGGGACTAGCGGGAGGGCTTGGGATGAGCAGTTCTTC. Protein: CASSPGTSGRAWDEQFF.

This chain's CDR3 is CASSLVEAFF. In DNA, the CDR3 is TGTGCCAGCAGCTTGGTGGAAGCTTTCTTT. The chain uses TRBV7-9 and TRBJ1-1; no clear D. This CDR3 is 10 amino acids long. Trimming took 3 bases from V and 8 from J, leaving 4 bases between them. CDR1 is SEHNR, CDR2 FQNEAQ, per germline (reference sequence).

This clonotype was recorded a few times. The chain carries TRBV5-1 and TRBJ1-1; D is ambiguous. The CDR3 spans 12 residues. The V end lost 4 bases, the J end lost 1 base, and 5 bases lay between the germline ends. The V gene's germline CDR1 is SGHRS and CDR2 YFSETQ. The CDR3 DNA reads TGCGCCAGCAGCCGCGGGAACACTGAAGCTTTCTTT. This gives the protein CASSRGNTEAFF.

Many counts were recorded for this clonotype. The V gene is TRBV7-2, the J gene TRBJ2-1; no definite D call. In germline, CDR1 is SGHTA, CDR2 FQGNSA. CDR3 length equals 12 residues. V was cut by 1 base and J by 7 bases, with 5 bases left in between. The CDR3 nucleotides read TGTGCCAGCAGCTTAGTTACTAATGAGCAGTTCTTC. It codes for CASSLVTNEQFF.

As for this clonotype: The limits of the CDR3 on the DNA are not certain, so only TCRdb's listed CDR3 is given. CDR3 protein: CSADFRGRGTDTQYF. The chain carries TRBV20-1 and TRBJ2-3; TRBD1 reflects the table's D call only, with no check against the DNA. From its first to its last residue, the CDR3 has 15 amino acids. Germline CDR1 and CDR2: DFQATT and SNEGSKA (reference sequence).

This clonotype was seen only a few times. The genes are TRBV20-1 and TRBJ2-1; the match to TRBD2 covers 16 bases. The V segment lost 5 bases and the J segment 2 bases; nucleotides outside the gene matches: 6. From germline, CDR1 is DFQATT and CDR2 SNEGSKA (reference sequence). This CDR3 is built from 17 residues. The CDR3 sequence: CSAQGLAGGLAYNEQFF. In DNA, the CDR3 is TGCAGTGCTCAGGGACTAGCGGGAGGGCTGGCCTACAATGAGCAGTTCTTC.

CDR3 amino acids: CASRELGTESYNEQFF. The CDR3 region has the DNA TGTGCCAGCCGCGAACTCGGTACGGAAAGCTACAATGAGCAGTTCTTC. The chain employs TRBV11-2 and TRBJ2-1; D uncertain. The V gene lost 8 bases and the J gene lost 3 bases, with 20 bases spanning the gap. CDR3 length equals 16 residues. The germline V gene has CDR1 SGHAT and CDR2 FQNNGV.

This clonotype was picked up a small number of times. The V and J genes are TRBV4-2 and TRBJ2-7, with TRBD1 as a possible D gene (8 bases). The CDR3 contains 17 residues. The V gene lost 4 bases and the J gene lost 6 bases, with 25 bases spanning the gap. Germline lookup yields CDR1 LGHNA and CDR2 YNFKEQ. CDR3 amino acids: CASSPRTGRGIISEQYF. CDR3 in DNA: TGTGCCAGCAGCCCCAGGACAGGGAGGGGGATAATTTCCGAGCAGTACTTC.

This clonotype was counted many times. The CDR3 nucleotides are TGCAGCGGAGGACAGGGGAACACCGGGGAGCTGTTTTTT. Amino acids: CSGGQGNTGELFF. V usage is TRBV29-1 and J usage is TRBJ2-2; 8 positions match TRBD1. The V gene's germline CDR1 is SQVTM and CDR2 ANQGSEA. The V segment lost 7 bases and the J segment 1 base; nucleotides outside the gene matches: 2. The CDR3 sequence is 13 residues long.

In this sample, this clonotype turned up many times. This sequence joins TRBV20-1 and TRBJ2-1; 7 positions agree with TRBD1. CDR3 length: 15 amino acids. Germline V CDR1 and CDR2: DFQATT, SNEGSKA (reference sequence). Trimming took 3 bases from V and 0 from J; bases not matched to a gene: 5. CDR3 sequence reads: CSARVQGSSYNEQFF. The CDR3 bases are TGCAGTGCTAGGGTACAGGGGAGCTCCTACAATGAGCAGTTCTTC.

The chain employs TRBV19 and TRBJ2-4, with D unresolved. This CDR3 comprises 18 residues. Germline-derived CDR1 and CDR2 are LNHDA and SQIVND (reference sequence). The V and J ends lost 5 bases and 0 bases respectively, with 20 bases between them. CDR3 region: CASSFPDRPTLAKNIQYF. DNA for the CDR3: TGTGCCAGTAGTTTCCCGGACCGGCCTACCTTAGCCAAAAACATTCAGTACTTC.

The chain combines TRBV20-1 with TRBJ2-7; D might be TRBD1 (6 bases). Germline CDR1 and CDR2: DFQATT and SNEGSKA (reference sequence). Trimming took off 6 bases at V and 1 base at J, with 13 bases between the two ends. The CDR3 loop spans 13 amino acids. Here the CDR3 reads CSAMPGQSYEQYF. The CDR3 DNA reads TGCAGTGCCATGCCTGGACAGTCCTACGAGCAGTACTTC.

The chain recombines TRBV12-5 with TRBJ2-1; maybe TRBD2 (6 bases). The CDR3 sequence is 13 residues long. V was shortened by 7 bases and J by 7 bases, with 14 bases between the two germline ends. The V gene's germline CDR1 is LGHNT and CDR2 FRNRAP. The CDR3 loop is CASDWGVGNEQFF. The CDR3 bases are TGTGCTAGTGACTGGGGGGTCGGGAATGAGCAGTTCTTC. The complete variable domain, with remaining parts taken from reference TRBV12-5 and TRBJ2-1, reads DARVTQTPRHKVTEMGQEVTMRCQPILGHNTVFWYRQTMMQGLELLAYFRNRAPLDDSGMPKDRFSAEMPDATLATLKIQPSEPRDSAVYFCASDWGVGNEQFFGPGTRLTVL.

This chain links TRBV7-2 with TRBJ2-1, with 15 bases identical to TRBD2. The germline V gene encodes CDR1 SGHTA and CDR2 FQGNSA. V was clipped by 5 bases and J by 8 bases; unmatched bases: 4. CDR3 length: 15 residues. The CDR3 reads CASSLGLAGGDEQFF. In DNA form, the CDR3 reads TGTGCCAGCAGCCTGGGACTAGCGGGAGGTGATGAGCAGTTCTTC.

CDR3 loop: CASSGGGSGELFF. The DNA for the CDR3 is TGTGCCAGCAGCGGGGGGGGGAGCGGGGAGCTGTTTTTT. The chain recombines TRBV7-2 with TRBJ2-2, with TRBD2 matching over 7 bases. This CDR3 has 13 residues. CDR1 and CDR2 (germline): SGHTA, FQGNSA. With V trimmed by 5 bases and J by 7 bases, 4 bases remained unmatched.

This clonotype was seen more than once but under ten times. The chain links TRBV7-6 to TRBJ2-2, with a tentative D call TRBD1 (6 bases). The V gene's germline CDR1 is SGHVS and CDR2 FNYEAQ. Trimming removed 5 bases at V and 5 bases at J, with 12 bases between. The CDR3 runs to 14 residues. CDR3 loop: CASSPQGKTGELFF. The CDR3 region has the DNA TGTGCCAGCAGCCCCCAGGGGAAAACCGGGGAGCTGTTTTTT.

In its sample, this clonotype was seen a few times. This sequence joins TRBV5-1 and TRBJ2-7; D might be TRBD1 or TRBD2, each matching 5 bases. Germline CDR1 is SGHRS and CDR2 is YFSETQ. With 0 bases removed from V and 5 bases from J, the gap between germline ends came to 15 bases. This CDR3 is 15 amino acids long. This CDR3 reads CASSLDGTTGDEQYF. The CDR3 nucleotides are TGCGCCAGCAGCTTGGACGGGACCACAGGCGACGAGCAGTACTTC.

The CDR3 DNA reads TGCAGTGCTAGAGTGGGGACGCAGGGATATGGCTACACCTTC. It yields the protein CSARVGTQGYGYTF. This chain connects TRBV20-1 to TRBJ1-2, with D tentatively TRBD1 (5 bases). This CDR3 is 14 amino acids long. The V end was cut by 1 base, the J end by 5 bases, with 14 bases between. CDR1 is DFQATT and CDR2 is SNEGSKA in the germline V gene (reference sequence).

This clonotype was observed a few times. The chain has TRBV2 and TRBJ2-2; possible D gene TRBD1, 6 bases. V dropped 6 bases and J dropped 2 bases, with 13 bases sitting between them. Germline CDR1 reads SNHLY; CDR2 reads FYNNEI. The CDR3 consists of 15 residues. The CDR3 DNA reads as TGTGCCAGCAGATTTATACAGGGAAACACCGGGGAGCTGTTTTTT. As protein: CASRFIQGNTGELFF.

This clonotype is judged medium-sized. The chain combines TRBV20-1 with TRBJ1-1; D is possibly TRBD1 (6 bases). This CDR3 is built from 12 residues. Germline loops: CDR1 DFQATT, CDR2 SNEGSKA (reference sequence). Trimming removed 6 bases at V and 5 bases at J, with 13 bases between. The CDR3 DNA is TGCAGTGCGAGCTCAGGGGAAACTGAAGCTTTCTTT. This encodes CSASSGETEAFF.

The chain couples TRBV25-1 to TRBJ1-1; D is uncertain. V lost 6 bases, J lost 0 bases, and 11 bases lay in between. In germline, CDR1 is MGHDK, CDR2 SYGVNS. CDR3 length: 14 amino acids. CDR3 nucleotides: TGTGCCAGCAGCGTTGGATCTTTGAACACTGAAGCTTTCTTT. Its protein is CASSVGSLNTEAFF.

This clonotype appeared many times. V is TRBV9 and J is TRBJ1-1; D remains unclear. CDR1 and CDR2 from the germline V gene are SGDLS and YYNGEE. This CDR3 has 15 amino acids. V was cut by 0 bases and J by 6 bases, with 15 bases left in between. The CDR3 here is CASSVEAVAGAEAFF. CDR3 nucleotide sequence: TGTGCCAGCAGCGTAGAGGCGGTTGCGGGAGCTGAAGCTTTCTTT.